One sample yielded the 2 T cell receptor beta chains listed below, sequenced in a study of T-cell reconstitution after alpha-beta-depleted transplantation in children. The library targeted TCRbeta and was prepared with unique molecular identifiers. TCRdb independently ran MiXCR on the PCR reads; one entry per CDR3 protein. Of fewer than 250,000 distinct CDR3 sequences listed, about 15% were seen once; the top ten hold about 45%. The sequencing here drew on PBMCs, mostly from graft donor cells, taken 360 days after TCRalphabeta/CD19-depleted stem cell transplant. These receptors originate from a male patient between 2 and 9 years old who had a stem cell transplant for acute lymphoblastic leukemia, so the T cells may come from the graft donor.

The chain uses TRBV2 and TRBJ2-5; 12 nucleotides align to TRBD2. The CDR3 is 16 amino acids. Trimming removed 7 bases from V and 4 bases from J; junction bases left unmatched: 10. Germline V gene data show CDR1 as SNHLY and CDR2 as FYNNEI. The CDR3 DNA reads TGTGCCAGCACTGGGACTAGCGGGCGGCACGGAGAGACCCAGTACTTC. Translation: CASTGTSGRHGETQYF.

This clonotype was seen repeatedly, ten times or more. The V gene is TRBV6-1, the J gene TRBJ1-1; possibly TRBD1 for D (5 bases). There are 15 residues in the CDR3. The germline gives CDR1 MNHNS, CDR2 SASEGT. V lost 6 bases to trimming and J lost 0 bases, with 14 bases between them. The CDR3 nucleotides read TGTGCCAGCAGACCTCGGACGGGGGTGAACACTGAAGCTTTCTTT. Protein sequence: CASRPRTGVNTEAFF.